Presented here are 15 T cell receptor beta chains from one specimen sequenced in a study of shared clonotypes between healthy human individuals. Only in-frame clones appear in the TCRdb table, and some are missing; sequencing was by immunoSEQ multiplex PCR. Here the sample spans approximately 440,000 clones, around 77% being singletons. Source material: PBMCs. These receptors all stem from a woman aged 40 to 50 in good health. Some clones in this sample may be carry-over from other donors' samples.

The chain joins TRBV6-5 to TRBJ1-1; 7 nucleotides agree with TRBD1. The length of the CDR3 is 14 residues. Germline-derived CDR1 and CDR2 are MNHEY and SVGAGI. Germline trimming cut 6 bases from V and 4 bases from J; bases unmatched to any gene: 8. The CDR3 sequence is CASRINRGGTEAFF. Written as DNA, the CDR3 is TGTGCCAGCAGAATTAACAGGGGAGGCACTGAAGCTTTCTTT.

Only a few counts were recorded for this clone. The same CDR3 arises from other DNA sequences in this sample as well. The chain uses TRBV27 and TRBJ1-5, with TRBD1 matching 11 bases. The J segment lost 6 bases and the V segment lost 5 bases, leaving 0 bases of the junction unmatched. The CDR3 runs 13 residues. Germline V gives CDR1 MNHEY, CDR2 SMNVEV (reference sequence). Here the CDR3 reads CASSGTGGQPQHF. The CDR3 DNA sequence: TGTGCCAGCAGTGGGACAGGGGGTCAGCCCCAGCATTTT.

This clone was counted ten times or more. The identical CDR3 is also encoded by other nucleotide sequences in the sample. The chain is built from TRBV7-3 and TRBJ1-1; D is unresolved. This CDR3 has 14 amino acids. Between the trimmed V and J ends, which lost 1 base and 5 bases, there was a span of 11 bases. Germline CDR1 is SGHTA and CDR2 is FQGTGA. CDR3 bases: TGTGCCAGCAGCTTAATGGGTCCGGGGACTGAAGCTTTCTTT. Translated: CASSLMGPGTEAFF.

This chain connects TRBV27 to TRBJ1-1; 12 bases align to TRBD1. Germline V gives CDR1 MNHEY, CDR2 SMNVEV (reference sequence). The CDR3 extends over 16 amino acids. V lost 5 bases and J lost 0; bases outside the gene matches: 4. CDR3 loop: CASSDGTGGMNTEAFF. The CDR3 DNA reads as TGTGCCAGCAGTGACGGGACAGGGGGCATGAACACTGAAGCTTTCTTT.

This clone was seen a few times. V is TRBV28 and J is TRBJ1-5; D perhaps matches TRBD1 (5 bases). V lost 7 bases, J lost 4 bases, and 17 bases lay in between. From germline, CDR1 is MDHEN and CDR2 SYDVKM. The CDR3 extends over 15 amino acids. CDR3 loop: CASTLLRAGNQPQHF. CDR3 bases: TGTGCCAGCACTTTGCTCAGGGCCGGTAATCAGCCCCAGCATTTT.

For the CDR3, the DNA is TGCAGTGCTAGAGTGGGGGCGAAAGCTTTCTTT. This encodes CSARVGAKAFF. The chain employs TRBV20-1 and TRBJ1-1, with D perhaps TRBD1 (6 bases). V lost 1 base and J 9 bases, leaving 9 bases between the germline ends. The CDR3 has 11 residues. Germline loops: CDR1 DFQATT, CDR2 SNEGSKA (reference sequence).

The V gene is TRBV7-8, the J gene TRBJ1-1, with 7 bases lining up with TRBD1. The CDR3 sequence is 13 residues long. The V gene end was trimmed by 5 bases and the J gene end by 2 bases; junction bases not matched to a gene: 2. Germline lookup yields CDR1 SGHVS and CDR2 FQNEAQ. The CDR3 region has the DNA TGTGCCAGCAGCCCAGGGGGAAACACTGAAGCTTTCTTT. Translated: CASSPGGNTEAFF.

Comment on this clone: The sample carries other DNA sequences with the same CDR3. V usage is TRBV18 and J usage is TRBJ2-7, with 9 positions matching TRBD2. There are 14 residues in the CDR3. The trim removed 2 bases at V and 6 bases at J, leaving 5 bases unmatched. Germline assignment: CDR1 KGHSH and CDR2 LQKENI. CDR3 DNA sequence: TGTGCCAGCTCACCAGGGTTAGCGGGAGTCGAGCAGTACTTC. Translated, it gives CASSPGLAGVEQYF.

V is TRBV2 and J is TRBJ2-7; D gene unclear. This CDR3 has 12 residues. CDR1 SNHLY and CDR2 FYNNEI come from the germline V gene. V was shortened by 6 bases and J by 7 bases, with 13 bases between the two germline ends. The CDR3 here is CASSRSHGEQYF. The DNA for the CDR3 is TGTGCCAGCAGCCGATCCCACGGGGAGCAGTACTTC.

To note about this clone: A read error may explain this, as a much larger clone is one base away. The chain recombines TRBV6-1 with TRBJ2-2; D is perhaps TRBD1 (5 bases). Deletions cut 6 bases from V and 1 base from J, with 6 bases between. The length of the CDR3 is 13 residues. Germline CDR1 and CDR2: MNHNS and SASEGT. CDR3 DNA: TGTGCCAGCAGCGGACAGAACACCGGGGAGCTGTTTTTT. Amino acids: CASSGQNTGELFF.

This clone was detected a few times. The J gene is TRBJ1-2, the V gene TRBV9, with 11 bases that match TRBD1. The CDR3 spans 15 residues. Trimming removed 0 bases from V and 8 bases from J; junction bases left unmatched: 6. Looked up from germline, CDR1 is SGDLS and CDR2 is YYNGEE. The CDR3: CASSVVDGQGAGYTF. Written as DNA, the CDR3 is TGTGCCAGCAGCGTAGTTGACGGACAGGGGGCGGGCTACACCTTC.

This clone was found once. The V gene is TRBV19, the J gene TRBJ2-1; D gene ambiguous. This CDR3 has 13 amino acids. Germline CDR1 and CDR2: LNHDA and SQIVND (reference sequence). Trimming removed 5 bases at V and 10 bases at J, with 15 bases between. The CDR3 nucleotides read TGTGCCAGTAGTGGCCGGTCCTCCGGAGAGCAGTTCTTC. Its protein is CASSGRSSGEQFF.

J is TRBJ1-2 and V is TRBV19; TRBD1 aligns across 8 bases. Germline CDR1 LNHDA, CDR2 SQIVND (reference sequence). The CDR3 has 13 residues. Germline trimming cut 4 bases from V and 10 bases from J; bases unmatched to any gene: 8. The CDR3: CASSKRDRLVYTF. CDR3 nucleotide sequence: TGTGCCAGTAGTAAACGGGACAGGCTGGTCTACACCTTC. Supplemented by reference TRBV19 and TRBJ1-2, the full variable domain reads DGGITQSPKYLFRKEGQNVTLSCEQNLNHDAMYWYRQDPGQGLRLIYYSQIVNDFQKGDIAEGYSVSREKKESFPLTVTSAQKNPTAFYLCASSKRDRLVYTFGSGTRLTVV.

The CDR3 DNA follows: TGTGCCAGCAGTCCCGGGACTAGCAAAAGCACAGATACGCAGTATTTT. Translation: CASSPGTSKSTDTQYF. The gene calls are TRBV27 and TRBJ2-3; 9 bases map to TRBD2. Per germline, CDR1 MNHEY and CDR2 SMNVEV (reference sequence). V lost 5 bases to trimming and J lost 0 bases; unmatched junction nucleotides: 6. CDR3 length equals 16 residues.

This clone was counted between two and nine times. Other nucleotide sequences in the sample specify the same CDR3. The chain links TRBV19 to TRBJ2-3; 9 bases are shared with TRBD2. Germline CDR1 is LNHDA and CDR2 is SQIVND (reference sequence). V was clipped by 2 bases and J by 3 bases; unmatched bases: 12. CDR3 size: 18 residues. CDR3 nucleotides: TGTGCCAGTAGTATAAGGGCAGGGGGTAGCGGGAGAACAGATACGCAGTATTTT. It specifies CASSIRAGGSGRTDTQYF.